Listed below are T cell receptor beta chains from one sample, sequenced in a study of beta chain bispecific antibodies for T cell cancers. TCRdb reprocessed the 5' RACE reads via MiXCR and lists one record per CDR3 protein. The sample includes 20,000 to 25,000 distinct CDR3 sequences, about 2.6% of them seen just once. Antigens for these TCRs are unknown. Sequencing was performed on healthy donor T cells cultured with leukemia cells. The receptors originated from a human donor in good health. Some clones in this sample may be carry-over from other donors' samples. CDR3s include the opening cysteine and the closing phenylalanine or tryptophan. Fields, in order: J gene, D gene, V gene, clone size, CDR3 DNA, CDR3 protein. D genes are given only for firm matches. Clone size is shown for a subset of rows, as once, few, many or a class of expanded clone.

>TRBJ2-5|.|TRBV5-5|few
TGTGCCAGCACCCAGAAACTGGGAAAGGAGACCCAGTACTTC
CASTQKLGKETQYF
>TRBJ1-4|.|TRBV20-1|many
TGCAGTGCTATTGACAGACAGTATGAAAAACTGTTTTTT
CSAIDRQYEKLFF
>TRBJ1-1|.|TRBV19|many
TGTGCCAGTAGTGCGACAGTTATGAACACTGAAGCTTTCTTT
CASSATVMNTEAFF
>TRBJ1-5|.|TRBV27|medium-sized
TGTGCCAGCACCGACCTCCGACAGGACATTCAGCCCCAGCATTTT
CASTDLRQDIQPQHF
>TRBJ2-1|.|TRBV30|many
TGTGCCTGGAGCGGGCACAATGAGCAGTTCTTC
CAWSGHNEQFF
>TRBJ2-1|.|TRBV5-4|many
TGTGCCAGCAGCTCTTACGCGAATGAGCAGTTCTTC
CASSSYANEQFF
>TRBJ2-7|TRBD2|TRBV12-3/TRBV12-4|few
TGTGCCAGCAGTCCGGGGACTAGCGGGGGGGCTTACGAGCAGTACTTC
CASSPGTSGGAYEQYF
>TRBJ1-1|.|TRBV28|many
TGTGCCAGCTCGAGTCGGGGGGGAGCTGAAGCTTTCTTT
CASSSRGGAEAFF
>TRBJ2-1|.|TRBV18|many
TGTGCCAGCTCACCCCAGGTGAGTGGGAATGAGCAGTTCTTC
CASSPQVSGNEQFF
>TRBJ2-5|.|TRBV11-3|many
TGTGCCAGCAGCTGGACGGGTGGGGAGACCCAGTACTTC
CASSWTGGETQYF
>TRBJ2-3|.|TRBV27|many
TGTGCCAGCAGTTCCCTTACGACTAGCACAGATACGCAGTATTTT
CASSSLTTSTDTQYF
>TRBJ1-1|.|TRBV18|.
TGTGCCAGCTCACCTATAGCTATGGGAGCTTTCTTT
CASSPIAMGAFF
>TRBJ2-5|.|TRBV12-3/TRBV12-4|medium-sized
TGTGCCAGCAGTCCCCCGGAGGGGGAGACCCAGTACTTC
CASSPPEGETQYF
>TRBJ2-7|.|TRBV18|many
TGTGCCAGCTCACCTCAGGCCCCGGGCTACGAGCAGTACTTC
CASSPQAPGYEQYF
>TRBJ2-3|.|TRBV5-8|many
TGTGCCAGCAGCTTGAGTGGGGATATTACAGATACGCAGTATTTT
CASSLSGDITDTQYF
>TRBJ1-2|.|TRBV5-6|few
TGTGCCAGCAGCGTATGGATGGCTAACTATGGCTACACCTTC
CASSVWMANYGYTF
>TRBJ2-7|.|TRBV7-9|many
TGTGCCAGCAGCTTCAACAGGGCCCCCCTCGAGCAGTACTTC
CASSFNRAPLEQYF
>TRBJ2-5|.|TRBV11-3|many
TGTGCCAGCAGCTTAGGAGGGGCCAGGGAGACCCAGTACTTC
CASSLGGARETQYF
>TRBJ2-1|.|TRBV30|many
TGTGCCTGGAGACAGGGAGAGTCCTACAATGAGCAGTTCTTC
CAWRQGESYNEQFF
>TRBJ2-2|.|TRBV19|many
TGTGCCAGTAGTATGGGAGGTCCCACCGGGGAGCTGTTTTTT
CASSMGGPTGELFF
>TRBJ2-2|.|TRBV21-1|many
TGTGCCAGCAGCAAAGCGGCTAGCGGGGGCCCGCCGGAGACCGGGGAGCTGTTTTTT
CASSKAASGGPPETGELFF
>TRBJ1-1|.|TRBV6-5|many
TGTGCCAGCAACCCCAAGTGGGATTTGAACACTGAAGCTTTCTTT
CASNPKWDLNTEAFF
>TRBJ2-7|.|TRBV30|.
TGTGCCTGGAGTGTGGCCTACGAGCAGTACTTC
CAWSVAYEQYF
>TRBJ2-2|.|TRBV7-9|many
TGTGCCATTCCGGGACACCCGAACACCGGGGAGCTGTTTTTT
CAIPGHPNTGELFF
>TRBJ2-7|TRBD2|TRBV20-1|many
TGCAGTGCTAGAGTGACTAGCGGATACGAGCAGTACTTC
CSARVTSGYEQYF
>TRBJ2-3|.|TRBV4-1|many
TGCGCCAGCAGCCCCTTCTTCTCGGGGGCAGAAGATACGCAGTATTTT
CASSPFFSGAEDTQYF
>TRBJ2-7|.|TRBV20-1|many
TGCAGTGCTAGAGATCGGGACGGTAACTCCTACGAGCAGTACTTC
CSARDRDGNSYEQYF
>TRBJ2-1|TRBD2|TRBV27|many
TGTGCCAGCAGTCCGACTAGCGGGGGGGCGCGGCAGTTCTTC
CASSPTSGGARQFF
>TRBJ2-1|TRBD2|TRBV11-2|many
TGTGCCAGCAGCTTAGAAGCCAGCGGGGGGGCTGTCTACAATGAGCAGTTCTTC
CASSLEASGGAVYNEQFF
>TRBJ2-7|.|TRBV28|many
TGTGCCAGCAGTTTCGGGAGTTATGAAGCCTACGAGCAGTACTTC
CASSFGSYEAYEQYF
>TRBJ2-2|.|TRBV4-1|many
TGCGCCAGCAGCCAAGATCCAGGGCCGGGCACCGGGGAGCTGTTTTTT
CASSQDPGPGTGELFF
>TRBJ2-1|.|TRBV20-1|many
TGCAGTGCTAGAGAGGCAGGGAGCTCCTACAATGAGCAGTTCTTC
CSAREAGSSYNEQFF
>TRBJ2-1|.|TRBV10-3|medium-sized
TGTGCCATCAGCCGAGCCATCGACAATGAGCAGTTCTTC
CAISRAIDNEQFF
>TRBJ2-3|TRBD2|TRBV4-2|few
TGTGCCAGCAGCCCCTACCGACTAGCGTCCACAGATACGCAGTATTTT
CASSPYRLASTDTQYF
>TRBJ2-7|TRBD1|TRBV3-1|many
TGTGCCAGCAGCCAAGATGGGTGGGACAGGGCCTACGAGCAGTACTTC
CASSQDGWDRAYEQYF
>TRBJ1-2|TRBD1|TRBV5-4|many
TGTGCCAGCAGCTTTCCCGGGGGGACAGGGGGCGCAGAAAGCGATGGCTACACCTTC
CASSFPGGTGGAESDGYTF
>TRBJ2-7|.|TRBV2|many
TGTGCCAGCAGTGAAAGTCAGGAAAGCTCCTACGAGCAGTACTTC
CASSESQESSYEQYF
>TRBJ2-2|.|TRBV19|few
TGTGCCAGTCGCCACGGGGCTACGGACACCGGGGAGCTGTTTTTT
CASRHGATDTGELFF
>TRBJ2-3|.|TRBV7-2|few
TGTGCCAGCAGCCCGCGTGTTTTACTCAGCACAGATACGCAGTATTTT
CASSPRVLLSTDTQYF
>TRBJ2-2|.|TRBV29-1|few
TGCAGCGCCCCGGGGGCTACCGGGGAGCTGTTTTTT
CSAPGATGELFF
>TRBJ2-1|.|TRBV27|.
TGTGCCAGCAGTTTTTCGAATTCCTACAATGAGCAGTTCTTC
CASSFSNSYNEQFF
>TRBJ2-3|.|TRBV13|.
TGTGCCAGCAGCTCTGCCACTCCCCACCCGTATACGCAGTATTTT
CASSSATPHPYTQYF
>TRBJ2-5|TRBD2|TRBV20-1|many
TGCAGTGCCAGGACTAGCGGGGGTTCCCAGTACTTC
CSARTSGGSQYF
>TRBJ1-5|.|TRBV19|.
TGTGCCAGTAGTTCCGGGGGGGGATTGAGCAATCAGCCCCAGCATTTT
CASSSGGGLSNQPQHF
>TRBJ1-1|.|TRBV27|many
TGTGCCAGCAGTTTATTTCTTGACCTGAACACTGAAGCTTTCTTT
CASSLFLDLNTEAFF
>TRBJ1-1|.|TRBV19|many
TGTGCCAGTAGTATAGTGGAGAACACTGAAGCTTTCTTT
CASSIVENTEAFF
>TRBJ1-2|.|TRBV4-1|many
TGCGCCAGCAGCCAACCCAGCAGAGCAGTTTATGGCTACACCTTC
CASSQPSRAVYGYTF
>TRBJ2-2|TRBD2|TRBV12-3/TRBV12-4|many
TGTGCCAGCATCCCCGGCGGGGGGGCCGAAGGAACCGGGGAGCTGTTTTTT
CASIPGGGAEGTGELFF